This note documents a single T cell receptor (beta chain) sequence. Germline values: CDR1 SNHLY, CDR2 FYNNEI. CDR3 length: 13 residues. V gave up 7 bases and J gave up 7 bases; unmatched junction bases: 7. This record belongs to a study of blood T cell repertoires in COVID-19. Study overall: There were acute and convalescent COVID-19 samples, and they came from the United States, Italy and Spain. Nucleic acid was either cDNA or gDNA, and it came from T cells, B-cell-depleted T cells, or PBMCs.

Original handling: Amplification from reference gene primers served as the basis for estimated nucleated cell counts. The repertoire was sequenced with immunoSEQ multiplex PCR; TCRdb's copy has only in-frame clones and lacks some. V and J calls and clone size are given by that table; D and trimming were obtained from the DNA. The table shows about 100,000 clones, with just over 90% occurring only once. The sequenced sample consisted of peripheral blood. The sequence derives from a woman in her twenties or thirties with acute or convalescent COVID-19. J is TRBJ1-3 and V is TRBV2, with 7 bases fitting TRBD1. CDR3 in DNA: TGTGCCAGCACGGGGGACAGTGGGAACACCATATATTTT. This translates into CASTGDSGNTIYF.